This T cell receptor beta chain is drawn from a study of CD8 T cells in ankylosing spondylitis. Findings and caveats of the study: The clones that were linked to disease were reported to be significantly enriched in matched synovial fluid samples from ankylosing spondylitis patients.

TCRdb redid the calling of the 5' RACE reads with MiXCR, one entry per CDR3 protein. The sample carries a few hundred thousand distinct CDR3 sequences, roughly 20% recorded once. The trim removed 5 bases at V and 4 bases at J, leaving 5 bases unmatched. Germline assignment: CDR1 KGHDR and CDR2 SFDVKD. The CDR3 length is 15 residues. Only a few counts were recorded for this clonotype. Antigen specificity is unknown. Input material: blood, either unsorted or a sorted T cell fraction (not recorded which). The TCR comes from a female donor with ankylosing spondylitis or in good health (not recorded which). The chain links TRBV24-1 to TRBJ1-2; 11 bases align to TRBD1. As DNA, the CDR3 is TGTGCCACCAGTGGGACAGGGGGCGATGTCTATGGCTACACCTTC. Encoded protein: CATSGTGGDVYGYTF.